This T cell receptor beta chain was captured in a study of blood T cell repertoires in COVID-19 (dated by TCRdb to 2020 to 2022). In terms of the full investigation: Collaborator samples came from the United States, Italy and Spain and covered acute and convalescent phases of COVID-19. Where available, HLA class I and class II types were taken from metadata supplied by the sample provider and were not determined by assay-based typing. The material from the prospective study consisted of cDNA or gDNA derived from T cells, B-cell-depleted T cells, or PBMCs. The samples were drawn from the first 160 participants of the ongoing ImmuneRACE study and from 950 to 1,500 subjects provided by 6 global collaborators. The sample metadata nearly always contained a de-identified subject ID, COVID-19 status, age in years and sex. Subjects who had been exposed to COVID-19, were actively infected with it, or had recovered from it provided the deeply sampled blood TCRbeta repertoires that made up the dataset. The repertoires were made available in a free public database intended to serve as a resource for research on the immune response to SARS-CoV-2. On the study overall, not on this receptor specifically: How much clinical and demographic metadata was included differed by source and by participant, and the metadata was provided uncurated.

The immunoSEQ Assay, a bias-controlled multiplex PCR, was used to amplify TCRbeta CDR3 regions from genomic DNA. The source study handled its data this way. Within the assay, amplification of reference gene primers was used to estimate how many nucleated cells each sample contained. To quantify the absolute abundance of each unique TCRbeta CDR3 rearrangement, sequence reads were collapsed and filtered. Productive Simpson clonality was computed per sample as the square root of Simpson's diversity index over productive rearrangements. TCRdb mirrors the immuneACCESS table, restricted to in-frame sequences. Some clones are absent from its copies; in checked studies, under half trace to an unresolved V gene, and the reason for the others is unknown. That table gives V, J and clone size, and the DNA gave D and trimming. The sample table shows about 200,000 clones, and 80% to 90% are seen once. The ten most abundant clones make up roughly 8.8% of the sample.

The germline V gene gives CDR1 as MDHEN and CDR2 as SYDVKM. The cysteine opens and the phenylalanine closes a CDR3 of 12 amino acids. CDR3 DNA only is kept here, 36 bases in frame from base 1. V loses 7 bases of germline sequence and J loses 2 bases, and the interval between the two ends is 9 bases. Of note for this clone: The target of this receptor is not known. No clone much larger than this one lies a single base away; base qualities are absent.

The collaborating institutions used their own protocols to collect whole blood in K2EDTA tubes. For TCRbeta analysis, collaborators shipped samples as frozen whole blood, isolated PBMCs, or DNA extracted from either of those sample types. The sequence derives from a woman aged 45 to 65 with acute or convalescent COVID-19. The chain is assembled from TRBV28 and TRBJ2-7; TRBD2 is possibly the D segment (5 matching bases). Sequencing input: peripheral blood. The sequenced DNA: TGTGCCAGCAAGACCGGGACCTACGAGCAGTACTTC. It codes for CASKTGTYEQYF.